These 26 T cell receptor beta chains originate from one sample sequenced in a study of T-cell memory formation after mild COVID-19. TCRdb processed the 5' RACE reads anew with MiXCR; each CDR3 protein has one entry. The table has about 170,000 distinct CDR3 sequences, over 10% seen once. The sample taken for sequencing was PBMCs or a T cell subset sorted from them (not recorded which). The receptors originated from a man younger than 30 who had mild COVID-19 (a few samples of this study predate the infection). Cell type and time point are not known.

V gene TRBV24-1 combines with J gene TRBJ2-3; D is ambiguous. From germline, CDR1 is KGHDR and CDR2 SFDVKD. The ends were cut back, 4 bases at V and 5 bases at J, with 9 bases in the middle. The CDR3 loop spans 13 amino acids. In nucleotides, the CDR3 is TGTGCCACCAGTGACGAGATCTTAGATACGCAGTATTTT. Amino acids: CATSDEILDTQYF.

This clonotype appeared a few times. The chain links TRBV3-1 to TRBJ2-2, with TRBD1 as a possible D gene (5 bases). V was pared by 5 bases and J by 3 bases, with 16 bases between. Germline CDR1 LGHDT, CDR2 YNNKEL (reference sequence). The CDR3 has 16 amino acids. For the CDR3, the DNA is TGTGCCAGCAGCTCCCGGGCAGGGTACGACACCGGGGAGCTGTTTTTT. Its translation: CASSSRAGYDTGELFF. Supplemented by reference TRBV3-1 and TRBJ2-2, the full variable domain reads DTAVSQTPKYLVTQMGNDKSIKCEQNLGHDTMYWYKQDSKKFLKIMFSYNNKELIINETVPNRFSPKSPDKAHLNLHINSLELGDSAVYFCASSSRAGYDTGELFFGEGSRLTVL.

The chain carries TRBV18 and TRBJ2-3; D not resolved. Germline CDR1 reads KGHSH; CDR2 reads LQKENI. V lost 0 bases and J 5 bases, leaving 9 bases between the germline ends. The CDR3 contains 14 residues. DNA for the CDR3: TGTGCCAGCTCACCACCGTCCACGGGAGATACGCAGTATTTT. This translates into CASSPPSTGDTQYF.

This clonotype has only a few counts. V is TRBV5-5 and J is TRBJ1-5; no clear D gene. Looked up from germline, CDR1 is SGHKS and CDR2 is YYEKEE (reference sequence). The CDR3 has 14 amino acids. The V and J ends lost 0 bases and 9 bases respectively, with 13 bases between them. CDR3 nucleotides: TGTGCCAGCAGCTTGGCCTTATTTCTCCCGCCCCAGCATTTT. Protein sequence: CASSLALFLPPQHF.

This clonotype was seen a handful of times. The genes are TRBV20-1 and TRBJ1-6; 8 nucleotides line up with TRBD1. V dropped 6 bases and J dropped 11; count of bases not matched to a gene: 9. CDR3 length equals 13 residues. CDR1 is DFQATT, CDR2 SNEGSKA, per germline (reference sequence). The CDR3 loop reads CSAKPGQDTPLHF. The DNA of the CDR3 is TGCAGTGCGAAGCCGGGACAGGACACACCCCTCCACTTT.

This clonotype has a handful of counts. This chain uses TRBV6-5 with TRBJ2-7, with 9 positions matching TRBD2. CDR3 length equals 18 residues. CDR1 and CDR2 from the germline V gene are MNHEY and SVGAGI. Trimming removed 2 bases from V and 7 bases from J; junction bases left unmatched: 18. CDR3 in DNA: TGTGCCAGCAGTTACATACCTCCGGGACTAGCTTCCCAGGGAGAGCAGTACTTC. Its translation: CASSYIPPGLASQGEQYF.

This clonotype was found a few times. This chain links TRBV10-3 with TRBJ2-3; 7 nucleotides match TRBD1. The length of the CDR3 is 17 residues. The V gene end was trimmed by 2 bases and the J gene end by 6 bases; junction bases not matched to a gene: 14. Germline loops: CDR1 ENHRY, CDR2 SYGVKD. The CDR3 DNA is TGTGCCATCAGTGAGCCCCGACAGGGCAAGGAACGGGATACGCAGTATTTT. The encoded protein is CAISEPRQGKERDTQYF.

The sample holds a few counts of this clonotype. The chain joins TRBV6-6 to TRBJ1-6, with TRBD1 as a possible D gene (5 bases). CDR1 is MNHNY and CDR2 is SVGAGI in the germline V gene (reference sequence). Trimming took 2 bases from V and 9 from J, leaving 11 bases between them. The CDR3 spans 14 residues. The CDR3 nucleotides are TGTGCCAGCAGTTACAGGGGTTTGGGTTCACCCCTCCACTTT. Protein: CASSYRGLGSPLHF.

In this sample, this clonotype turned up a few times. This CDR3 reads CASSYVRRDLLRPQHF. CDR3 in DNA: TGTGCCAGCAGTTACGTGCGCCGGGACCTCCTGCGGCCCCAGCATTTT. This chain connects TRBV6-6 to TRBJ1-5; weak D call: TRBD1 (5 bases). The CDR3 has 16 amino acids. Trimming took off 2 bases at V and 9 bases at J, with 20 bases between the two ends. CDR1 is MNHNY, CDR2 SVGAGI, per germline (reference sequence).

This clonotype was seen a few times. The chain recombines TRBV6-6 with TRBJ2-2, with TRBD2 matching over 13 bases. The CDR3 runs to 17 residues. V dropped 6 bases and J dropped 5; count of bases not matched to a gene: 9. Germline V gives CDR1 MNHNY, CDR2 SVGAGI (reference sequence). CDR3 loop: CASRTRLAGGRTGELFF. The DNA for the CDR3 is TGTGCCAGCAGGACCCGACTAGCGGGGGGAAGAACCGGGGAGCTGTTTTTT.

This clonotype was detected a few times. The CDR3 DNA reads as TGTGCCAGCAGTTTACCGGGTGGGAGCTACACCTTC. This encodes CASSLPGGSYTF. The chain combines TRBV12-3 or TRBV12-4 with TRBJ1-2; no clear D gene. This CDR3 is 12 amino acids long. V was shortened by 2 bases and J by 9 bases, with 10 bases between the two germline ends.

This chain uses TRBV9 with TRBJ2-5, with 7 nucleotides matching TRBD1. This CDR3 contains 14 residues. Trimming cost V 6 bases and J 3 bases; bases outside gene matches: 8. Germline CDR1 and CDR2: SGDLS and YYNGEE. The CDR3 DNA reads TGTGCCAGCATCGCGACCGGGACAGAAGAGACCCAGTACTTC. Translating gives CASIATGTEETQYF.

In its sample, this clonotype was seen many times. The DNA for the CDR3 is TGTGCCAGCAGCCCGGTTGGCAAAGATCAGCCCCAGCATTTT. It codes for CASSPVGKDQPQHF. The chain is built from TRBV2 and TRBJ1-5; no clear D gene. Germline loops: CDR1 SNHLY, CDR2 FYNNEI. This CDR3 region has 14 residues. Between the trimmed V and J ends, which lost 6 bases and 5 bases, there was a span of 14 bases.

This clonotype was observed a handful of times. The chain couples TRBV5-5 to TRBJ1-2; possibly TRBD1 for D (6 bases). With 4 bases removed from V and 2 bases from J, the gap between germline ends came to 18 bases. Per the germline V gene, CDR1 is SGHKS and CDR2 is YYEKEE (reference sequence). The CDR3 consists of 16 residues. The CDR3 reads CASSLPGAGGNYGYTF. The CDR3 DNA is TGTGCCAGCAGCCTCCCGGGGGCAGGAGGGAACTATGGCTACACCTTC.

The gene calls are TRBV6-6 and TRBJ1-5, with D uncertain. This CDR3 region has 15 residues. V lost 6 bases and J lost 0, with 12 bases in between. CDR1 is MNHNY, CDR2 SVGAGI, per germline (reference sequence). CDR3: CASSSLTRSNQPQHF. DNA of the CDR3: TGTGCCAGCAGCTCCCTTACGCGTAGCAATCAGCCCCAGCATTTT.

This clonotype has just a few counts. The chain has TRBV15 and TRBJ2-7, with D tentatively TRBD1 or TRBD2 (5 bases each). V dropped 1 base and J dropped 7 bases, with 8 bases sitting between them. This CDR3 region has 12 residues. CDR1 and CDR2 from the germline V gene are LNHNV and YYDKDF (reference sequence). The CDR3 sequence is CATSRGWGEQYV. The CDR3, as DNA: TGTGCCACCAGCAGAGGGTGGGGGGAGCAGTACGTC.

J is TRBJ1-5 and V is TRBV25-1; no firm D call. Germline loops: CDR1 MGHDK, CDR2 SYGVNS. The CDR3 loop spans 13 amino acids. V lost 1 base and J lost 5, with 6 bases in between. The CDR3 nucleotides read TGTGCCAGCAGTGAATCGGACCATCAGCCCCAGCATTTT. It codes for CASSESDHQPQHF.

This sequence joins TRBV29-1 and TRBJ2-3, with TRBD1 identical over 9 bases. Unmatched junction bases numbered 4, after V lost 5 bases and J lost 4 bases. This CDR3 spans 13 amino acids. Germline V gives CDR1 SQVTM, CDR2 ANQGSEA. CDR3 residues: CSVKGQGADTQYF. In DNA, the CDR3 is TGCAGCGTTAAGGGACAGGGCGCAGATACGCAGTATTTT.

This clonotype was recorded a few times. A read error may produce the germline difference seen at one junction end. V is TRBV25-1 and J is TRBJ1-4; D not certain. Germline assignment: CDR1 MGHDK and CDR2 SYGVNS. This CDR3 region has 13 residues. The CDR3 nucleotides read TGTGCCAGCAGTGAAAGACCTGCCTCGGAACTGATTTTT. As protein: CASSERPASELIF.

V and J are TRBV4-2 and TRBJ2-1, with unresolved D. With 1 base removed from V and 5 bases from J, the gap between germline ends came to 9 bases. This CDR3 spans 14 amino acids. CDR1 and CDR2 (germline): LGHNA, YNFKEQ. The CDR3 region has the DNA TGTGCCAGCAGCCAAGGGGCTAATAACAATGAGCAGTTCTTC. Its translation is CASSQGANNNEQFF.

The sample holds a few counts of this clonotype. J is TRBJ2-1 and V is TRBV5-5; 7 nucleotides match TRBD1. Germline V gene data show CDR1 as SGHKS and CDR2 as YYEKEE (reference sequence). Unmatched junction bases numbered 4, after V lost 2 bases and J lost 2 bases. CDR3 length: 15 residues. The CDR3 reads CASSFRDSAYNEQFF. Written as DNA, the CDR3 is TGTGCCAGCAGCTTTCGGGACAGTGCCTACAATGAGCAGTTCTTC.

This clonotype was picked up many times. The chain couples TRBV2 to TRBJ2-7; 10 bases align to TRBD2. Germline loops: CDR1 SNHLY, CDR2 FYNNEI. The CDR3 is made up of 15 amino acids. Losses at the gene ends were 2 bases for V and 3 bases for J; bases not matched to a gene: 4. The CDR3 nucleotides are TGTGCCAGCAGTGAAAACCCTAGCGGGGGCTACGAGCAGTACTTC. This gives the protein CASSENPSGGYEQYF.

This clonotype was seen at least ten times. The J gene is TRBJ2-1, the V gene TRBV2; D remains ambiguous. V lost 8 bases and J 10 bases, leaving 15 bases between the germline ends. Per the germline V gene, CDR1 is SNHLY and CDR2 is FYNNEI. This CDR3 has 12 residues. The CDR3 DNA follows: TGTGCCAGCGTCGCCGATAACGTAGAGCAGTTCTTC. Its protein is CASVADNVEQFF.

This clonotype was detected only a few times. The chain couples TRBV20-1 to TRBJ2-7, with D hard to call. The CDR3 contains 11 residues. Germline CDR1 DFQATT, CDR2 SNEGSKA (reference sequence). Trimming stripped 5 bases from V and 4 bases from J, with 9 bases between. CDR3 sequence: CSAASEYEQYF. The CDR3 nucleotides read TGCAGTGCTGCCAGTGAGTACGAGCAGTACTTC.

In this sample, this clonotype turned up a few times. The rearrangement uses TRBV20-1 and TRBJ2-3; D may be TRBD2 (7 bases). Germline V CDR1 and CDR2: DFQATT, SNEGSKA (reference sequence). The CDR3 extends over 18 amino acids. Trimming left V 6 bases short and J 1 base short, with 26 bases between. In nucleotides, the CDR3 is TGCAGTGCCAGGGGCCGGACTAGACAGTTTACCCGCACAGATACGCAGTATTTT. It specifies CSARGRTRQFTRTDTQYF.

There are a few counts of this clonotype. The rearrangement joins TRBV5-1 to TRBJ1-2; D is unresolved. CDR3 size: 14 residues. The V end lost 4 bases, the J end lost 4 bases, and 14 bases lay between the germline ends. Looked up from germline, CDR1 is SGHRS and CDR2 is YFSETQ. CDR3 in amino acids: CASSLRTSAYGYTF. The CDR3 DNA sequence: TGCGCCAGCAGCCTCCGGACGTCTGCCTATGGCTACACCTTC.